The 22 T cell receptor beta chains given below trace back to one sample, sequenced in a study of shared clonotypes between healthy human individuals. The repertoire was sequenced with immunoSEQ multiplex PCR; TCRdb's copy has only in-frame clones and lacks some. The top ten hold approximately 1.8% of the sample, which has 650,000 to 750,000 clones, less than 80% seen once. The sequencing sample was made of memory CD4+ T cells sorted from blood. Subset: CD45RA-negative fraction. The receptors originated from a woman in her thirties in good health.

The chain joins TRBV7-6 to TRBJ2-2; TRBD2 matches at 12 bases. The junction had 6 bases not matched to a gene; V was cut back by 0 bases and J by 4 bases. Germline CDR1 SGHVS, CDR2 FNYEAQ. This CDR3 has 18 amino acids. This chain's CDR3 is CASSLAPSGRAATGELFF. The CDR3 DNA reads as TGTGCCAGCAGCTTAGCGCCTAGCGGGAGGGCAGCCACCGGGGAGCTGTTTTTT. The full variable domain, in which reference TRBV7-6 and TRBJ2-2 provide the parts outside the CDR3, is GAGVSQSPRYKVTKRGQDVALRCDPISGHVSLYWYRQALGQGPEFLTYFNYEAQQDKSGLPNDRFSAERPEGSISTLTIQRTEQRDSAMYRCASSLAPSGRAATGELFFGEGSRLTVL.

The CDR3 region is CASSSSHRGRSYEQYF. The DNA of the CDR3 is TGTGCCAGCAGTAGCTCCCACAGGGGTCGATCCTACGAGCAGTACTTC. The chain is built from TRBV27 and TRBJ2-7; the match to TRBD1 covers 7 bases. J gave up 1 base and V 5 bases, and 11 bases lay outside the gene matches. CDR3 length equals 16 residues. Germline CDR1 MNHEY, CDR2 SMNVEV (reference sequence).

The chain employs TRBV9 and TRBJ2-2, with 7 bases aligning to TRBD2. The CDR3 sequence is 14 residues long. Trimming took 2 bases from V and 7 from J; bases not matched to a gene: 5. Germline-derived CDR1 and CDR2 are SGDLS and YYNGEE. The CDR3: CASSVGLADGELFF. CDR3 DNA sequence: TGTGCCAGCAGCGTCGGTCTAGCGGACGGGGAGCTGTTTTTT.

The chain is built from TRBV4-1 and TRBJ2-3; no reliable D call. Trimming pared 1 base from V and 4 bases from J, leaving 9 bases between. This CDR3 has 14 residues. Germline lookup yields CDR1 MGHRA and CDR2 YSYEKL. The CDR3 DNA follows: TGCGCCAGCAGCCAAGGAAGGGTGGCAGATACGCAGTATTTT. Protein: CASSQGRVADTQYF.

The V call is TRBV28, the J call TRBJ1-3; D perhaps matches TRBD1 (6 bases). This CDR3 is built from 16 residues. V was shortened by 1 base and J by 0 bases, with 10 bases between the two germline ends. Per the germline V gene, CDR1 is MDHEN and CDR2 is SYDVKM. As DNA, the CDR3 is TGTGCCAGCAGTTTATACAGGGTCCCCTCTGGAAACACCATATATTTT. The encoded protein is CASSLYRVPSGNTIYF.

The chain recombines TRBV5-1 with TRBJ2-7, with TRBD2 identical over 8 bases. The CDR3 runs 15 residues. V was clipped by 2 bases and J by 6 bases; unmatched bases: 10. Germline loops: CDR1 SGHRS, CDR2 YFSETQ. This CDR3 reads CASSFGPGLAGEQYF. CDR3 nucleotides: TGCGCCAGCAGCTTTGGCCCTGGGCTAGCGGGCGAGCAGTACTTC.

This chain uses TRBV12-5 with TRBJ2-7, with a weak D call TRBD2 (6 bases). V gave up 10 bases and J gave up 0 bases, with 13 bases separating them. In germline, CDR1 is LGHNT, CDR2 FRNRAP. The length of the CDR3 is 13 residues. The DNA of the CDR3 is TGTGCTATCCCGATCGGGAGCTCCTACGAGCAGTACTTC. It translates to CAIPIGSSYEQYF.

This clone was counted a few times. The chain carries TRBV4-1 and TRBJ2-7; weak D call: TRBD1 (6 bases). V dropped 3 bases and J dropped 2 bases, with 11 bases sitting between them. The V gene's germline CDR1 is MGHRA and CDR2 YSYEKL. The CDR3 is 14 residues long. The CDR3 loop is CASSHTSGAYEQYF. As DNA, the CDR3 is TGCGCCAGCAGCCACACTTCAGGGGCCTACGAGCAGTACTTC.

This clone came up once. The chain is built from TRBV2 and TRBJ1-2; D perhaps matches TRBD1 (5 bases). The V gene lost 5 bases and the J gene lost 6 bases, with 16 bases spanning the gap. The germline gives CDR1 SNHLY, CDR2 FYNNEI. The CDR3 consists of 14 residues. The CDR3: CASSRRGSGDGYTF. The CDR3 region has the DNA TGTGCCAGCAGTCGACGGGGCAGCGGAGATGGCTACACCTTC.

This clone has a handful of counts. DNA for the CDR3: TGTGCCAGCAGGGTTTCATGGGACGGAGAGCAGTACTTC. This translates into CASRVSWDGEQYF. The chain combines TRBV2 with TRBJ2-7; the D gene could be TRBD1 or TRBD2 (5 bases each). V lost 6 bases to trimming and J lost 7 bases, with 16 bases between them. CDR1 and CDR2 from the germline V gene are SNHLY and FYNNEI. The CDR3 covers 13 residues.

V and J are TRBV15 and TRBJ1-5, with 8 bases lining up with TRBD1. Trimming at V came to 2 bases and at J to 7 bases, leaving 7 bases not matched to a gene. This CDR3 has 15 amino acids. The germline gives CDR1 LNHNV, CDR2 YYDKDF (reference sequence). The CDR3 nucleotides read TGTGCCACCAGCAGACTAACAGGGGGGATCCAGCCCCAGCATTTT. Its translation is CATSRLTGGIQPQHF. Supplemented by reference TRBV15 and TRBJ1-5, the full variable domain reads DAMVIQNPRYQVTQFGKPVTLSCSQTLNHNVMYWYQQKSSQAPKLLFHYYDKDFNNEADTPDNFQSRRPNTSFCFLDIRSPGLGDTAMYLCATSRLTGGIQPQHFGDGTRLSIL.

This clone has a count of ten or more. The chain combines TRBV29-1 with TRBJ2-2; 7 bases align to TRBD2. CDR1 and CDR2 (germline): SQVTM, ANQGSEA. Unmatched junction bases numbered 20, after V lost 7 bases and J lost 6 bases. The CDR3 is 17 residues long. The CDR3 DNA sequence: TGCAGCGCTGGGATGGTTATTGGGCGGGAGTGGGCCGGGGAGCTGTTTTTT. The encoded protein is CSAGMVIGREWAGELFF.

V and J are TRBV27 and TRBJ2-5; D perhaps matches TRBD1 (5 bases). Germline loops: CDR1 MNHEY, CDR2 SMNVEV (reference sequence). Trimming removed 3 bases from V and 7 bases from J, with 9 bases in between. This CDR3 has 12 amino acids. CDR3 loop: CASSFGTGTQYF. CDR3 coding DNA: TGTGCCAGCAGTTTTGGTACAGGGACCCAGTACTTC.

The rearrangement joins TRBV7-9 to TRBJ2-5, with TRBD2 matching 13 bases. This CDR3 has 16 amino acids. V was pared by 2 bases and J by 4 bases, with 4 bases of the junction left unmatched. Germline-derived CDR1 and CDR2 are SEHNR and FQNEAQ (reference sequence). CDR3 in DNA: TGTGCCAGCAGCTTAAGTCGACTAGCGGGAGGAGAGACCCAGTACTTC. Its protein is CASSLSRLAGGETQYF.

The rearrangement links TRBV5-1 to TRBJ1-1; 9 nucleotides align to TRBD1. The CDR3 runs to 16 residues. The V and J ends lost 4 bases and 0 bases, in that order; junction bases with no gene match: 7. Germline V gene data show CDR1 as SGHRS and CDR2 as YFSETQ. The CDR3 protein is CASSKQGARMNTEAFF. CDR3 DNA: TGCGCCAGCAGCAAACAGGGGGCGCGGATGAACACTGAAGCTTTCTTT. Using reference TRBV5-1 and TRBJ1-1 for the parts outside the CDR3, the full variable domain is KAGVTQTPRYLIKTRGQQVTLSCSPISGHRSVSWYQQTPGQGLQFLFEYFSETQRNKGNFPGRFSGRQFSNSRSEMNVSTLELGDSALYLCASSKQGARMNTEAFFGQGTRLTVV.

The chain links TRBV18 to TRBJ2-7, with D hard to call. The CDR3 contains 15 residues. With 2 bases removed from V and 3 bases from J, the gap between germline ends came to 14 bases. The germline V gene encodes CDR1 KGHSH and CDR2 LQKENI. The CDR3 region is CASSPAAAGYYEQYF. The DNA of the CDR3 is TGTGCCAGCTCACCAGCGGCAGCTGGGTACTACGAGCAGTACTTC.

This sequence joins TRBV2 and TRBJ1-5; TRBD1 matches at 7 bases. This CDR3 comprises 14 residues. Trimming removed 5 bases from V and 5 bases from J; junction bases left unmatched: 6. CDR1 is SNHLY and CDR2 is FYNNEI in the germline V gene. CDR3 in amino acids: CASSKSTGDQPQHF. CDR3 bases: TGTGCCAGCAGTAAATCTACAGGGGATCAGCCCCAGCATTTT.

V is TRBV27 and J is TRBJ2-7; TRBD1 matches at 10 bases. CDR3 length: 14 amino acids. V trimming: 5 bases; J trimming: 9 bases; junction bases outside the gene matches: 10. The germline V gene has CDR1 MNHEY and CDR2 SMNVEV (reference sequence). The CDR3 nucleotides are TGTGCCAGCAGTGAAACCGGGACAGGGGCCTCGCAGTACTTC. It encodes CASSETGTGASQYF.

The chain's CDR3 is CASSKESSGYNEQFF. Here the CDR3 DNA reads TGTGCCAGCAGCAAGGAGTCTAGCGGGTACAATGAGCAGTTCTTC. The rearrangement links TRBV21-1 to TRBJ2-1; the table calls TRBD2, which could not be checked here. TRBV21-1 is a listed pseudogene. CDR3 length equals 15 residues.

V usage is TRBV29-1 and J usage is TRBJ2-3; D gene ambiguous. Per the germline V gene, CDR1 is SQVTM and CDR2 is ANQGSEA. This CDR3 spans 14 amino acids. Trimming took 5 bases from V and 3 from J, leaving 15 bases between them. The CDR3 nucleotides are TGCAGCGTTCGATATGGACGTCCTACAGATACGCAGTATTTT. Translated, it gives CSVRYGRPTDTQYF.

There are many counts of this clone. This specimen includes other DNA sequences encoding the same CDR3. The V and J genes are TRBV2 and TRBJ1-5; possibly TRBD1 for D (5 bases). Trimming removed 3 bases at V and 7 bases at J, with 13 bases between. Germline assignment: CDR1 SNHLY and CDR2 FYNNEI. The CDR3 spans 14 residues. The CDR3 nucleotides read TGTGCCAGCAGTGATGGAGGGGCCGGGCAGCCCCAGCATTTT. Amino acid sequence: CASSDGGAGQPQHF.

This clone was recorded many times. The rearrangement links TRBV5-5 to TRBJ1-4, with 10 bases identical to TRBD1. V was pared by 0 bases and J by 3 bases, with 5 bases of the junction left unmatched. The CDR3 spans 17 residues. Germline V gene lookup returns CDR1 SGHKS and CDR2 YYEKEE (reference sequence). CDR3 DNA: TGTGCCAGCAGCTTGGCGACAGGGGGCTTCTCTAATGAAAAACTGTTTTTT. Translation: CASSLATGGFSNEKLFF.